These 11 T cell receptor beta chains share one sample of origin, sequenced in a study of cytomegalovirus exposure and HLA in healthy donors. PCR involved 60 Vbeta and 13 Jbeta primers. TCRdb's copy holds only in-frame clones and misses some; the assay was immunoSEQ multiplex PCR. This sample yields some 97,000 clones, of which over 60% are seen a single time; more than 3.5% belongs to the top ten. The sequenced sample consisted of PBMCs. The receptors shown here come from a female donor in good health and CMV-seropositive.

The CDR3 nucleotides are TGCAGCGTTGAAAAACAGGGGAACTATGGCTACACCTTC. Translation gives CSVEKQGNYGYTF. The chain recombines TRBV29-1 with TRBJ1-2; the match to TRBD1 covers 7 bases. Germline assignment: CDR1 SQVTM and CDR2 ANQGSEA. V shed 2 bases and J 2 bases; nucleotides not matched to a gene: 2. CDR3 length: 13 amino acids.

The chain has TRBV25-1 and TRBJ2-5; possible D gene TRBD2, 6 bases. The CDR3 contains 15 residues. V lost 1 base and J 5 bases, leaving 14 bases between the germline ends. Per germline, CDR1 MGHDK and CDR2 SYGVNS. This chain's CDR3 is CASSELAGPGETQYF. DNA for the CDR3: TGTGCCAGCAGTGAATTGGCGGGGCCTGGGGAGACCCAGTACTTC.

This clone was seen a few times. The chain combines TRBV5-8 with TRBJ1-1; no firm D call. Germline V gives CDR1 SGHTS, CDR2 YDEGEE. This CDR3 contains 14 residues. Trimming cost V 8 bases and J 6 bases, with 20 bases left between them. For the CDR3, the DNA is TGTGCCAGAAGCCCCCTTAACCGATCGGCTGAAGCTTTCTTT. As protein: CARSPLNRSAEAFF.

The chain joins TRBV28 to TRBJ2-5, with 11 bases identical to TRBD1. The J call is uncertain, as TRBJ2-7 better fits the DNA end. This CDR3 is 15 amino acids long. Germline lookup yields CDR1 MDHEN and CDR2 SYDVKM. The CDR3 reads CASSLSDRGLYEQYF. CDR3 DNA sequence: TGTGCCAGCAGTTTATCGGACAGGGGGCTTTACGAGCAGTACTTC.

The chain employs TRBV18 and TRBJ2-5; 8 bases match TRBD1. The J call may not be correct, given that the DNA end is closer to TRBJ2-7. Germline CDR1 and CDR2: KGHSH and LQKENI. This CDR3 has 14 residues. The CDR3 DNA is TGTGCCAGCTCACCTGGGGGACAGGTATACGAGCAGTACTTC. This codes for CASSPGGQVYEQYF.

J is TRBJ2-3 and V is TRBV18; maybe TRBD2 (6 bases). Between the trimmed V and J ends, which lost 3 bases and 4 bases, there was a span of 20 bases. Germline-derived CDR1 and CDR2 are KGHSH and LQKENI. CDR3 length: 17 residues. The CDR3 DNA reads TGTGCCAGCTCACCCGGGAAGGTCGTCAGGAGGGCAGATACGCAGTATTTT. It encodes CASSPGKVVRRADTQYF.

The rearrangement uses TRBV11-3 and TRBJ2-1; D unclear. CDR1 is SGHNT, CDR2 YENEEA, per germline. Deletions cut 5 bases from V and 0 bases from J, with 11 bases between. The CDR3 extends over 15 amino acids. The CDR3 spells CASSPRGHSYNEQFF. The CDR3 nucleotides read TGTGCCAGCAGCCCCCGCGGCCACTCCTACAATGAGCAGTTCTTC.

The V and J genes are TRBV18 and TRBJ1-1; a possible D gene is TRBD1 (5 bases). CDR1 and CDR2 (germline): KGHSH, LQKENI. Deletions cut 5 bases from V and 4 bases from J, with 14 bases between. CDR3 size: 14 residues. CDR3 bases: TGTGCCAGCTCATCGAGCGCAGGGTTCACTGAAGCTTTCTTT. Protein sequence: CASSSSAGFTEAFF.

The CDR3 protein is CASSLAGGNTEAFF. The CDR3 DNA sequence: TGTGCCAGCAGCTTAGCCGGGGGGAACACTGAAGCTTTCTTT. This chain uses TRBV7-9 with TRBJ1-1; TRBD1 might be the D (5 bases). Germline V gene sequence: CDR1 SEHNR, CDR2 FQNEAQ (reference sequence). The CDR3 totals 14 residues. Trimming removed 0 bases from V and 1 base from J, with 6 bases in between.

The chain combines TRBV7-2 with TRBJ2-3; weak D call: TRBD2 (5 bases). This CDR3 contains 11 residues. V lost 4 bases, J lost 7 bases, and 6 bases lay in between. Germline CDR1 reads SGHTA; CDR2 reads FQGNSA. The CDR3 DNA reads TGTGCCAGCAGCTCGACTAATACGCAGTATTTT. This translates into CASSSTNTQYF.

This clone appeared a few times. The chain is built from TRBV11-3 and TRBJ2-2; D might be TRBD1 (6 bases). V was cut by 3 bases and J by 1 base, with 6 bases left in between. This CDR3 has 14 amino acids. CDR1 is SGHNT and CDR2 is YENEEA in the germline V gene. CDR3 sequence reads: CASSLTGNTGELFF. DNA for the CDR3: TGTGCCAGCAGCTTGACAGGGAACACCGGGGAGCTGTTTTTT.